The rows below give T cell receptor beta chains drawn from one sample of a study of beta chain features in type 1 diabetes. TCRdb keeps only in-frame clones here, not all; method: immunoSEQ multiplex PCR. The sample yields 300,000 or so clones, roughly 13% seen once. The sample was naive CD4+ T cells from blood. The source of these receptors is a young woman with type 1 diabetes. Each CDR3 is given without its conserved first and last residue. Each record gives: clone size, V gene, CDR3 protein. Some rows mark clone size as missing; the rest say once, few, many or name a class of expanded clone.

few,TRBV5-1,ASSSHWGGPQETQY
-,TRBV2,ASSESGVGSNQPQH
few,TRBV18,ASSAAGVMDEQF
-,TRBV18,ASSQPSIYNEQF
few,TRBV30,AWREIRDTQY
-,TRBV5-6,ASSFGPTSGGVDEQF
-,TRBV11-2,ASSLVRGWNTEAF
-,TRBV19,ASSSQDTEAF
few,TRBV5-1,ASGHLAGAGYEQY
-,TRBV28,ASTLAGGQGDTQY
few,TRBV28,ASSPGADYGYT
few,TRBV10-3,AIKGQGDYNEQF
few,TRBV14,ASSQGTDYGYT
-,TRBV7-9,ASSLEPSNQPQH
-,TRBV6-5,ASSLGLANTGELF
few,TRBV4-2,ASSQEEQANTGELF
-,TRBV19,ASSIDRASGTFSDTQY
few,TRBV5-1,ASSLAGAPHEQF
few,TRBV7-9,ASSSSTNQGSNEQF
-,TRBV6-5,ASSSYGGTFEAF